This is a list of T cell receptor beta chains from one sample in a study of T cell responses to AZD1222 COVID-19 vaccine. Profiling relied on immunoSEQ multiplex PCR, and the TCRdb table lists in-frame clones only, not all of them. The sample shows about 130,000 clones, around four fifths of them seen only once. The starting material was peripheral blood, obtained on day 0 of AZD1222 vaccination. The receptor source for this set is an adult in good health. CDR3s include the opening cysteine and the closing phenylalanine or tryptophan. D genes are given only for firm matches. For some rows the clone size is stated as once, few or many, or as a class when expanded; others skip it.

J gene | V gene | D gene | clone size | CDR3 protein | CDR3 DNA
TRBJ1-1 | TRBV4-1 | - | - | CASSLKQQGIMWTEAFF | TGCGCCAGCAGCTTGAAACAACAGGGTATAATGTGGACTGAAGCTTTCTTT
TRBJ1-2 | TRBV5-1 | - | - | CASSSDESNYGYTF | TGCGCCAGCAGCTCAGACGAGTCTAACTATGGCTACACCTTC
TRBJ1-4 | TRBV5-6 | TRBD1 | - | CASSSGQINEKLFF | TGTGCCAGCAGCTCGGGACAGATTAATGAAAAACTGTTTTTT
TRBJ2-6 | TRBV7-6 | - | few | CASTSGAPGANVLTF | TGTGCCAGCACCTCCGGGGCTCCTGGGGCCAACGTCCTGACTTTC
TRBJ1-2 | TRBV18 | - | few | CASSPPGQGRYGYTF | TGTGCCAGCTCGCCCCCTGGGCAGGGGAGGTATGGCTACACCTTC
TRBJ2-5 | TRBV3-1/TRBV3-2 | - | - | CASSQAGGIGETQYF | TGTGCCAGCAGCCAAGCGGGTGGGATAGGGGAGACCCAGTACTTC
TRBJ2-3 | TRBV30 | TRBD2 | - | CAWSVPPSWAAGVGDTQYF | TGTGCCTGGAGTGTACCTCCCTCTTGGGCAGCGGGGGTTGGAGATACGCAGTATTTT
TRBJ1-1 | TRBV2 | - | - | CASSQSWGNTEAFF | TGTGCCAGCAGTCAGTCCTGGGGTAACACTGAAGCTTTCTTT
TRBJ2-7 | TRBV14 | - | - | CASRLGGSQDEQYF | TGTGCCAGCCGCCTGGGGGGCTCTCAGGACGAGCAGTACTTC
TRBJ2-5 | TRBV5-4 | - | - | CASSPTGGETQYF | TGTGCCAGCAGCCCGACAGGAGGAGAGACCCAGTACTTC
TRBJ2-2 | TRBV28 | - | - | CASNKNTGELFF | TGTGCCAGCAACAAGAACACCGGGGAGCTGTTTTTT
TRBJ2-7 | TRBV6-5 | TRBD1 | - | CASRTTGGAYEQYF | TGTGCCAGCAGGACCACAGGGGGCGCCTACGAGCAGTACTTC
TRBJ1-4 | TRBV28 | - | many | CASSLHSGNEKLFF | TGTGCCAGCAGCCTACACAGTGGTAATGAAAAACTGTTTTTT
TRBJ2-7 | TRBV5-1 | TRBD1 | - | CASSLSSIGRTGAYEQYF | TGCGCCAGCAGCTTGTCCTCGATAGGCCGGACAGGGGCCTACGAGCAGTACTTC
TRBJ2-7 | TRBV28 | - | few | CASSLVLPYPGEGYEQYF | TGTGCCAGCAGTTTAGTCCTCCCATACCCAGGGGAGGGCTACGAGCAGTACTTC
TRBJ1-2 | TRBV9 | - | - | CASSAYPGGRGGYTF | TGTGCCAGCAGCGCCTATCCCGGGGGGCGCGGGGGCTACACCTTC
TRBJ1-1 | TRBV28 | - | - | CASSPSQKNTEAFF | TGTGCCAGCAGTCCCTCACAGAAGAACACTGAAGCTTTCTTT
TRBJ1-1 | TRBV15 | TRBD1 | - | CATSRDGTGMVPLGTEAFF | TGTGCCACCAGCAGAGACGGGACAGGGATGGTCCCCCTGGGCACTGAAGCTTTCTTT
TRBJ1-2 | TRBV5-4 | - | - | CASSSGLRDGNYGYTF | TGTGCCAGCAGCTCCGGGTTGCGGGACGGAAATTATGGCTACACCTTC